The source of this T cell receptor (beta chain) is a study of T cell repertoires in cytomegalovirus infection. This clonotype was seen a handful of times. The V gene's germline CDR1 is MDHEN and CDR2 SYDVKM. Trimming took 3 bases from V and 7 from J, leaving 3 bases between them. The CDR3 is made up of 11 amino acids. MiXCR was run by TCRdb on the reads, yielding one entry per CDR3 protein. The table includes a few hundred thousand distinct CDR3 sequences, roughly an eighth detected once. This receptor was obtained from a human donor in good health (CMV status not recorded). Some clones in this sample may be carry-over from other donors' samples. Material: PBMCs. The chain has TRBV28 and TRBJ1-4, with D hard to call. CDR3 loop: CASSLREKLFF. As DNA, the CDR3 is TGTGCCAGCAGTTTGCGTGAAAAACTGTTTTTT.